This entry concerns a single TCR beta chain. Sequencing used immunoSEQ multiplex PCR; TCRdb keeps in-frame clones, though not all of them. There are more than 300,000 clones in the sample; around 87% occur only once, and approximately 1.8% lies in the top ten. The data were taken from a study of blood T cell repertoires in COVID-19. As for the study in general: Two negative PCRs, clearance, or symptom resolution had been documented for recovered Cohort 3 donors. Sites across the United States, Italy and Spain contributed samples from acute and convalescent COVID-19.

Enrolled through a virtual design, the participants were between about 18 and 100 years of age and came from some 26 US areas. The junction had 16 bases not matched to a gene; V was cut back by 5 bases and J by 9 bases. The CDR3 spans 18 residues. Germline V gives CDR1 SGHNT, CDR2 YENEEA. The origin of this receptor is a man aged 40-50 years in a cohort exposed to, infected with or recovered from COVID-19 (not recorded which). Sequencing used PBMCs or T cells enriched from blood (not recorded which). The rearrangement joins TRBV11-3 to TRBJ2-1, with TRBD2 matching 13 bases. The CDR3 here is CASSLSGLAGHKGGEQFF. The DNA of the CDR3 is TGTGCCAGCAGCCTTTCGGGACTAGCGGGACATAAGGGGGGTGAGCAGTTCTTC.